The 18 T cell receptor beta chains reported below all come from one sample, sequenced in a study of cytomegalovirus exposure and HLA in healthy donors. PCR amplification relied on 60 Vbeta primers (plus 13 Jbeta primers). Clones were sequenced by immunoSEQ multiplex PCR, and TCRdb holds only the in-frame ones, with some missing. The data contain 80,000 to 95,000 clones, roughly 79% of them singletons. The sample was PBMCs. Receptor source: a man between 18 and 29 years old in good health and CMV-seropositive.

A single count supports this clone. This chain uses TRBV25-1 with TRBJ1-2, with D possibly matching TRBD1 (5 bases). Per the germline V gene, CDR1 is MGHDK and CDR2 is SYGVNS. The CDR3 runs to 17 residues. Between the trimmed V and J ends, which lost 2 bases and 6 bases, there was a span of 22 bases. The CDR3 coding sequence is TGTGCCAGCAGTGAAAGCTGGAGACGGGGGGAGTCAGATGGCTACACCTTC. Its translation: CASSESWRRGESDGYTF.

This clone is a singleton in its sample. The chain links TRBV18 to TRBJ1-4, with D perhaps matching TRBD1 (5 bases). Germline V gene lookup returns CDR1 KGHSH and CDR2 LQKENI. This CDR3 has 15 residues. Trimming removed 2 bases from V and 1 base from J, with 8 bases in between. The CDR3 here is CASSPRQGTNEKLFF. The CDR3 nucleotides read TGTGCCAGCTCACCAAGGCAGGGAACTAATGAAAAACTGTTTTTT.

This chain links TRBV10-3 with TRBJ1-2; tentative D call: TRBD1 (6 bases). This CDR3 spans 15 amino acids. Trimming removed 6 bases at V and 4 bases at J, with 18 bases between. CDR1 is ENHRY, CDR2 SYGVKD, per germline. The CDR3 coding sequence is TGTGCCATCAGGGATCAGGCAGGGGAGACCTATGGCTACACCTTC. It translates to CAIRDQAGETYGYTF.

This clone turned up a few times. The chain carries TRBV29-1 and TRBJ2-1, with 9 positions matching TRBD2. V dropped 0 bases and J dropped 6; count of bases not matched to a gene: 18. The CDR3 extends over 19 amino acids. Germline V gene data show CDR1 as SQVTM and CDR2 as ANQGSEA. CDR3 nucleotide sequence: TGCAGCGTTGAAGAAAGTCGCTTGATGAGCGGGAGGTATGGCAATGAGCAGTTCTTC. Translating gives CSVEESRLMSGRYGNEQFF.

CDR3 amino acids: CASSPEPAGVATQYF. The CDR3 nucleotides read TGTGCCAGCTCACCAGAGCCAGCGGGAGTGGCTACGCAGTATTTT. V usage is TRBV18 and J usage is TRBJ2-3, with TRBD2 matching over 8 bases. Germline trimming cut 2 bases from V and 8 bases from J; bases unmatched to any gene: 9. This CDR3 comprises 15 residues. Germline CDR1 and CDR2: KGHSH and LQKENI. Complete variable domain (other parts from reference TRBV18 and TRBJ2-3): NAGVMQNPRHLVRRRGQEARLRCSPMKGHSHVYWYRQLPEEGLKFMVYLQKENIIDESGMPKERFSAEFPKEGPSILRIQQVVRGDSAAYFCASSPEPAGVATQYFGPGTRLTVL.

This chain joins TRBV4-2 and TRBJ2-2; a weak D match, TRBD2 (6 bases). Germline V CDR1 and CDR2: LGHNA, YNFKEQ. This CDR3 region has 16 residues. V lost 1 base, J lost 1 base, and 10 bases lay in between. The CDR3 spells CASSQVVRGNTGELFF. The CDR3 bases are TGTGCCAGCAGCCAAGTTGTGCGGGGGAACACCGGGGAGCTGTTTTTT.

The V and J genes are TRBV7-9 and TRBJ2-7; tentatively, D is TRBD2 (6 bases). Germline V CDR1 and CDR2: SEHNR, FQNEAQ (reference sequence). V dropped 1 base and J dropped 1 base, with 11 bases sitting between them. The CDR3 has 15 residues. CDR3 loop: CASSLVGGSSYEQYF. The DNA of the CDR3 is TGTGCCAGCAGCTTAGTAGGAGGGAGTTCCTACGAGCAGTACTTC.

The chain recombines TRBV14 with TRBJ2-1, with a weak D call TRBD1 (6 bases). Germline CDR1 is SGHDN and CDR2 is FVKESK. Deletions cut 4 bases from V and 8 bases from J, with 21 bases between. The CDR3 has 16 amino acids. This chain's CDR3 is CASSRKHTGMIYEQFF. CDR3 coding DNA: TGTGCCAGCAGCCGAAAACACACAGGGATGATCTATGAGCAGTTCTTC.

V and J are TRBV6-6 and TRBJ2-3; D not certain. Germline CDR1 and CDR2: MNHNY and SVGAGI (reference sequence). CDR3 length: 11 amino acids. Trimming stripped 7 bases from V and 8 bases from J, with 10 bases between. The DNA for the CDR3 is TGTGCCAGCAAGTCTTACGGTACGCAGTATTTT. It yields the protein CASKSYGTQYF.

The CDR3 DNA is TGTGCCATACCTCGGACTAGCGGGAGTCTCGAGCAGTACTTC. Translating it yields CAIPRTSGSLEQYF. This chain connects TRBV7-9 to TRBJ2-7; 13 positions agree with TRBD2. CDR1 and CDR2 (germline): SEHNR, FQNEAQ (reference sequence). The CDR3 extends over 14 amino acids. J was trimmed by 6 bases and V by 10 bases; bases with no gene match: 9.

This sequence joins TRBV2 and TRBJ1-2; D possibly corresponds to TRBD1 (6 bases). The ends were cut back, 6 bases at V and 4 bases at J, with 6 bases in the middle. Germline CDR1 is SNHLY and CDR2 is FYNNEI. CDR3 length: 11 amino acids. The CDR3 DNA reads TGTGCCAGCAGGGACAGCTATGGCTACACCTTC. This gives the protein CASRDSYGYTF.

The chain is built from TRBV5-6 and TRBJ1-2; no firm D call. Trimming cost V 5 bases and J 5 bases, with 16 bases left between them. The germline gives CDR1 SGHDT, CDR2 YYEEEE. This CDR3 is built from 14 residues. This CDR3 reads CASRPGSPNYGYTF. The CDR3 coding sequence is TGTGCCAGCAGACCCGGGAGCCCCAATTATGGCTACACCTTC.

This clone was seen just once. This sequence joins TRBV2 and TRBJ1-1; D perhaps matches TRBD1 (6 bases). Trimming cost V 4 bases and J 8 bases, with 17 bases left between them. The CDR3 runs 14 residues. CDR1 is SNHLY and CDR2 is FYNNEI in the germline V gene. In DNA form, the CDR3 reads TGTGCCAGCAGTGGAGAGACAGGACCGTTGGAAGCTTTCTTT. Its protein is CASSGETGPLEAFF. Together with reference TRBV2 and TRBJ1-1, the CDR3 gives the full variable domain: EPEVTQTPSHQVTQMGQEVILRCVPISNHLYFYWYRQILGQKVEFLVSFYNNEISEKSEIFDDQFSVERPDGSNFTLKIRSTKLEDSAMYFCASSGETGPLEAFFGQGTRLTVV.

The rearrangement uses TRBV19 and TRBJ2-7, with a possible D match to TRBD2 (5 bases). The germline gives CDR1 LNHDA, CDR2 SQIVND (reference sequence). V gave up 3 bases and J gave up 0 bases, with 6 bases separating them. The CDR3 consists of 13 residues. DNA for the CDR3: TGTGCCAGTAGTATGGGGAGCTCCTACGAGCAGTACTTC. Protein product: CASSMGSSYEQYF.

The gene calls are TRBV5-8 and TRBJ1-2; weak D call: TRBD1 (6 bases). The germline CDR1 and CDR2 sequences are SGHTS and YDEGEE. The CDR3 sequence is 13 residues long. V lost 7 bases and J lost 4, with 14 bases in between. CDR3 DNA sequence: TGTGCCAGCCGCGCCAGGGGAGTCTATGGCTACACCTTC. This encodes CASRARGVYGYTF.

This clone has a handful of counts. The CDR3 DNA is TGTGCCAGCTCTCTTCCTTCCGCGGGAGGTAATGAGCAGTTCTTC. Protein product: CASSLPSAGGNEQFF. The genes are TRBV6-1 and TRBJ2-1; 8 positions match TRBD2. The CDR3 consists of 15 residues. The germline CDR1 and CDR2 sequences are MNHNS and SASEGT. The ends lost 8 bases at V and 7 bases at J; junction bases unmatched: 13.

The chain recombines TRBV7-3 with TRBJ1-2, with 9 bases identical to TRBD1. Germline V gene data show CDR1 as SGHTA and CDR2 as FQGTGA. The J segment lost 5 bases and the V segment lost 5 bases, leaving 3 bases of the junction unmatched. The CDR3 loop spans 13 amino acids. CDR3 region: CASSPGTGYGYTF. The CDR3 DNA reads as TGTGCCAGCAGCCCCGGGACAGGGTATGGCTACACCTTC.

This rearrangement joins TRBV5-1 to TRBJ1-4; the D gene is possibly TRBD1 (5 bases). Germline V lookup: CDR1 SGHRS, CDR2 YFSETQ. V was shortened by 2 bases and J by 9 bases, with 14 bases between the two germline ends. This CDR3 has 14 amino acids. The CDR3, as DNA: TGCGCCAGCAGCTTTGAAGGGGCGTCTAAAAAACTGTTTTTT. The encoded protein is CASSFEGASKKLFF.